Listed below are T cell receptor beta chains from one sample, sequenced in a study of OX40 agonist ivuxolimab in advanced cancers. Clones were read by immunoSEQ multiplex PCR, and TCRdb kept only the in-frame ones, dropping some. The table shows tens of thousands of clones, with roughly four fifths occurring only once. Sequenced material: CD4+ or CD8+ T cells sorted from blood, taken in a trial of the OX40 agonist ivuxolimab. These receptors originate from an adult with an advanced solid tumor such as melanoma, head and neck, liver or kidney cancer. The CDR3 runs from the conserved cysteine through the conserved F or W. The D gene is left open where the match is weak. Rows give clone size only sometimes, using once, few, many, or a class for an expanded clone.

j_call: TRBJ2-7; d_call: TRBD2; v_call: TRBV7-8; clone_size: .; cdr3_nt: TGTGCCAGCAGCTTGTGGGAGGGGATCAACGAGCAGTACTTC; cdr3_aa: CASSLWEGINEQYF
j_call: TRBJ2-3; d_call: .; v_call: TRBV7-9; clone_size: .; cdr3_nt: TGTGCCAGCAGCTCAGGGGACGGTGACACAGATACGCAGTATTTT; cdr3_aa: CASSSGDGDTDTQYF
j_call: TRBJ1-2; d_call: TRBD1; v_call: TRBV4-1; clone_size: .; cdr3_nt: TGCGCCAGCAGCCAAGGACAGGGGGCTGATGGCTACACCTTC; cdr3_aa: CASSQGQGADGYTF
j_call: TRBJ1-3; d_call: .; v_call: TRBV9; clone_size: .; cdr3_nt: TGTGCCAGCAGCGGCCAGGGAAACACCATATATTTT; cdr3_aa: CASSGQGNTIYF
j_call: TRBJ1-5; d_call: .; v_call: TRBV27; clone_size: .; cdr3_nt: TGTGCCAGCAGTTTAAAAAGCAATCAGCCCCAGCATTTT; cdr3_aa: CASSLKSNQPQHF
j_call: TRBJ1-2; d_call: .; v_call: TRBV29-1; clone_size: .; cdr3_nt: TGCAGCGTTGAGGGAGACGGGGAAAACTATGGCTACACCTTC; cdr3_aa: CSVEGDGENYGYTF
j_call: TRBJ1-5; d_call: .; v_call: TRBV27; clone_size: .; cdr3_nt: TGTGCCAGCAGTCCTCTCGAGGGGGACAATCAGCCCCAGCATTTT; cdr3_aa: CASSPLEGDNQPQHF
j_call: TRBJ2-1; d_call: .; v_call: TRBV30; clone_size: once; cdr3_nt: TGTGCCTGCGACCATATGGTATACAATGAGCAGTTCTTC; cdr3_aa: CACDHMVYNEQFF
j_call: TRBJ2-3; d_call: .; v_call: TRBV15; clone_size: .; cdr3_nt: TGTGCCACCAGCAGCGCCGCGGGGACAGAACTTATCACAGATACGCAGTATTTT; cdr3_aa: CATSSAAGTELITDTQYF
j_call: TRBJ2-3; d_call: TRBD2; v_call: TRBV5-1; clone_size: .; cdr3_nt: TGCGCCAGCAGCTTGGAGGGACTAGAGGCAGATACGCAGTATTTT; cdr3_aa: CASSLEGLEADTQYF
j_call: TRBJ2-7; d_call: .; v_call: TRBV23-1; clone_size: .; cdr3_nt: TGCGCCAGCAGTCAATCGGGAGTTTTGGGGGACTACGAGCAGTACTTC; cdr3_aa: CASSQSGVLGDYEQYF
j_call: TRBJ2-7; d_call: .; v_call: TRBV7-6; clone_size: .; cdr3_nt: TGTGCCAGCAGCTTAGAAGAGGTCCTGGATGCCCCCTACGAGCAGTACTTC; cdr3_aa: CASSLEEVLDAPYEQYF
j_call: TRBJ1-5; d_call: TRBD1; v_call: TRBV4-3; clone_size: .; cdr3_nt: TGCGCCAGCAGCCAATCAGTAGGACAGGAGTATCAGCCCCAGCATTTT; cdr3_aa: CASSQSVGQEYQPQHF
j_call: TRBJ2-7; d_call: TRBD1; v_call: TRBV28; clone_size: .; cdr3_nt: TGTGCCAGTCGGGTTGGGTGGACAGGGGGCGAGCAGTACTTC; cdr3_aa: CASRVGWTGGEQYF
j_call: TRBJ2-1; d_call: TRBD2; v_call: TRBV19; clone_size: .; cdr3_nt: TGTGCCAGCAGGCCCGGGACTAGCGGGAGTAATTTATACAATGAGCAGTTCTTC; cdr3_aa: CASRPGTSGSNLYNEQFF
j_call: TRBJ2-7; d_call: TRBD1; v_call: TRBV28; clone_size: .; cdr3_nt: TGTGCCAGCAGTTTAGGCACGACAGGGCCTTCCAAGCAGTACTTC; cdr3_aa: CASSLGTTGPSKQYF
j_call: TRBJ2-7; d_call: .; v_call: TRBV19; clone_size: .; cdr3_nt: TGTGCCAGCCGGCAGGACGGGGAGGACGAGCAGTACTTC; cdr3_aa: CASRQDGEDEQYF
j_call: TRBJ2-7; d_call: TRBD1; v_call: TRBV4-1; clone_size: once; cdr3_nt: TGCGCCAGCAGCCACGGACAGGGTCCCTACGAGCAGTACTTC; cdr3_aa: CASSHGQGPYEQYF
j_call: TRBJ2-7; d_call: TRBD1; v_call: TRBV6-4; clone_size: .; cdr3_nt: TGTGCCAGCAGTCCTTCGGGACAGACCCCTCACCCCTCCTACGAGCAGTACTTC; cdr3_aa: CASSPSGQTPHPSYEQYF
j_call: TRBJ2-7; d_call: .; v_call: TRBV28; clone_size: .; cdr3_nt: TGTGCCAGCAGTTCTCATCGACAGGCTCTAACCTACGAGCAGTACTTC; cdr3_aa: CASSSHRQALTYEQYF
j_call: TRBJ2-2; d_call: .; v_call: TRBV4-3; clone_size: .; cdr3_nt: TGCGCCAGCAGCCAAAAGGCGCCAACCGGGGAGCTGTTTTTT; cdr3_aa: CASSQKAPTGELFF
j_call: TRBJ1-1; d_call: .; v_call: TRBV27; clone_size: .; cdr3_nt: TGTGCCAGCAGTTTATATCTGGGGTACACTGAAGCTTTCTTT; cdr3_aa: CASSLYLGYTEAFF
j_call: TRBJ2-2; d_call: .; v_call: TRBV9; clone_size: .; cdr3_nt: TGTGCCAGCAGTTTTAACACCGGGGAGCTGTTTTTT; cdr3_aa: CASSFNTGELFF
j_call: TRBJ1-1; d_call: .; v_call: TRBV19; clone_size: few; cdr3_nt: TGTGCCAGTAGTATTGGACAGTTGAACACTGAAGCTTTCTTT; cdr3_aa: CASSIGQLNTEAFF
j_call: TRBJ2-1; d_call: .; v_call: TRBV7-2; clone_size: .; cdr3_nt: TGTGCCAGCAGCCCAAGGGGGCGGGGGACCTACAATGAGCAGTTCTTC; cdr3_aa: CASSPRGRGTYNEQFF
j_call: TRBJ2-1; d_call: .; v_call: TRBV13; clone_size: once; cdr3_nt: TGTGCCAGCAGCCTACCGCAGGATAATGAGCAGTTCTTC; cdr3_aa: CASSLPQDNEQFF
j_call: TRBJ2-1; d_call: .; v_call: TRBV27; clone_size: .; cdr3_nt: TGTGCCAGCAGTTTATCGAATGAGCAGTTCTTC; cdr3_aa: CASSLSNEQFF
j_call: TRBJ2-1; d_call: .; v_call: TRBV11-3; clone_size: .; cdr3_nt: TGTGCCAGCAGCCCACGGACTAATGAGAATGAGCAGTTCTTC; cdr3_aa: CASSPRTNENEQFF
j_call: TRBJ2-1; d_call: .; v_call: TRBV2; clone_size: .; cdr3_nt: TGTGCCAGAGAGGGGGATAAAGGGGAGAGTAATGAGCAGTTCTTC; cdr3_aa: CAREGDKGESNEQFF
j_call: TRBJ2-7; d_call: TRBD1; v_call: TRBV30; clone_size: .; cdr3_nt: TGTGCCTGGAGTGATCCTACCGGGACAGTATCCTACGAGCAGTACTTC; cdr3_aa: CAWSDPTGTVSYEQYF
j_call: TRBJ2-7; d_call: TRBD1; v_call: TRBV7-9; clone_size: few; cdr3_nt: TGTGCCAGCAGCACGACCGGGACAGGGACCGAGCAGTACTTC; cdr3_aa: CASSTTGTGTEQYF
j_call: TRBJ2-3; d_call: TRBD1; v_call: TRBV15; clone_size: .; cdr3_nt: TGTGCCACCAGCAGAGGGGGACAGGGTAAAGATACGCAGTATTTT; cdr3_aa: CATSRGGQGKDTQYF
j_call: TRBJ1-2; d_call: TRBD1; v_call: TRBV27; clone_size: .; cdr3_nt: TGTGCCAGCAGTACCCAGACAGGGTCTATGGGCTACACCTTC; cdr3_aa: CASSTQTGSMGYTF
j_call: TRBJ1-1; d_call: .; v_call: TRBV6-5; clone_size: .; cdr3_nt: TGTGCCAGCACTGGAAGAGCTTTCTTT; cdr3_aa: CASTGRAFF
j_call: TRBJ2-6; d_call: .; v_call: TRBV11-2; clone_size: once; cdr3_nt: TGTGCCAGCAGCCTAGGAGTCTCTGGGGCCAACGTCCTGACTTTC; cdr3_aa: CASSLGVSGANVLTF
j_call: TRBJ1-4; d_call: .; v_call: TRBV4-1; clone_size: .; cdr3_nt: TGCGCCAGCAGCCCCCGTTCGGGCAGGGCTAATGAAAAACTGTTTTTT; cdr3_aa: CASSPRSGRANEKLFF
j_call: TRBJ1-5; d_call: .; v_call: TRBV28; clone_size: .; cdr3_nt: TGTGCCAGCAGTTTGGGGGCTCAGCCCCAGCATTTT; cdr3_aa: CASSLGAQPQHF
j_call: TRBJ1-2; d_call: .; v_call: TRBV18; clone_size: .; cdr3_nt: TGTGCCAGCTCACCTCAGGACAGCTGGGGCTATGGCTACACCTTC; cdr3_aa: CASSPQDSWGYGYTF
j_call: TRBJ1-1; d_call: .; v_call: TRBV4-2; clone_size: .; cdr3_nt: TGTGCCAGCAGCCGAATAATAGACAGAGACACTGAAGCTTTCTTT; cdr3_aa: CASSRIIDRDTEAFF
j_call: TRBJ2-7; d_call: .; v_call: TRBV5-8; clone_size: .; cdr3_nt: TGTGCCAGCAGCTCCTTAACCGGGAGCCTATCAGCCTACGAGCAGTACTTC; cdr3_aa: CASSSLTGSLSAYEQYF
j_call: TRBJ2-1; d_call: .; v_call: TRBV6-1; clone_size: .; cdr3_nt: TGTGCCAGCGCGAAGGGACTCCTCAATGAGCAGTTCTTC; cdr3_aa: CASAKGLLNEQFF
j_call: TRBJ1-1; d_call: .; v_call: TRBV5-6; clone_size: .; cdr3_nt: TGTGCCAGCAGCTTGGACCAAATGAACACTGAAGCTTTCTTT; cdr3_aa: CASSLDQMNTEAFF
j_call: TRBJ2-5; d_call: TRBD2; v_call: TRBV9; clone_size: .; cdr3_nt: TGTGCCAGCAGCGTAGACCTAGCGGGAGTACAAGAGACCCAGTACTTC; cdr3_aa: CASSVDLAGVQETQYF
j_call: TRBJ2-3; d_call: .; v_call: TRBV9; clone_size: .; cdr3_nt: TGTGCCAGCGACCTAGGGGGGGGCACAGATACGCAGTATTTT; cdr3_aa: CASDLGGGTDTQYF
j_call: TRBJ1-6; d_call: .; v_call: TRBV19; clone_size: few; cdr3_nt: TGTGCCAGTAGTATGAGTCGACAGGATGTTTCACCCCTCCACTTT; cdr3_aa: CASSMSRQDVSPLHF
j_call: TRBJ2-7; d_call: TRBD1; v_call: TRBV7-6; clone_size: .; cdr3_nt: TGTGCCAGCAGCCGGGACAGGACCTACGAGCAGTACTTC; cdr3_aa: CASSRDRTYEQYF
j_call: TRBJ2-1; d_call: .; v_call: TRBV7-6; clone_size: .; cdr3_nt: TGTGCCAGCAGCTTAACACAGGGCCCATACAATGAGCAGTTCTTC; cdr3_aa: CASSLTQGPYNEQFF
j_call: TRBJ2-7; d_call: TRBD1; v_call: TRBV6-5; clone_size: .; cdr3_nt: TGTGCCAGCAGTTACCGGGACAGGATTTACGAGCAGTACTTC; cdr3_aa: CASSYRDRIYEQYF
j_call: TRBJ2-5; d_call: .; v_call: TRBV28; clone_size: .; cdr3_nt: TGTGCCAGCAGTACCTACTCCGGGGAGGAGACCCAGTACTTC; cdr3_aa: CASSTYSGEETQYF
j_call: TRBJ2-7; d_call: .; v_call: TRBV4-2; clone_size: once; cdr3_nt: TGTGCCAGCAGCCAAGGAAACGAGCAGTACTTC; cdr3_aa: CASSQGNEQYF
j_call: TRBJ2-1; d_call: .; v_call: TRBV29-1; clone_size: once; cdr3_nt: TGCAGCGTTACCCGGGCGGATGAGCAGTTCTTC; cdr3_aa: CSVTRADEQFF
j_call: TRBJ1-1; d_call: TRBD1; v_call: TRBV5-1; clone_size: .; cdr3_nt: TGCGCCAGCAGCCTAGGGACAGGAGGGGGTTACACTGAAGCTTTCTTT; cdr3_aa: CASSLGTGGGYTEAFF
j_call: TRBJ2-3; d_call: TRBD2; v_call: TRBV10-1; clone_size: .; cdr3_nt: TGCGCCAGCGGGATCCCCCCAACTTTTCCGGGACTAGCGGAGGGGGTGGGCACAGATACGCAGTATTTT; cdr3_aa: CASGIPPTFPGLAEGVGTDTQYF
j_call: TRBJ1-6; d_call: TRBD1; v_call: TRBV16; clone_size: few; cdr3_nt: TGTGCCGTGGGGACAGGAGATTCACCCCTCCACTTT; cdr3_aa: CAVGTGDSPLHF
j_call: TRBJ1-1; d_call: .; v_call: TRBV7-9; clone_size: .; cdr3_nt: TGTGCCAGCAGCGGGTACAGGGATCTAGCTTTCTTT; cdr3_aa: CASSGYRDLAFF
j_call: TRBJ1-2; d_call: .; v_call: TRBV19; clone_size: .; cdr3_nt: TGTGCCAGTAGTATGTGGTCCGCTAACTATGGCTACACCTTC; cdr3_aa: CASSMWSANYGYTF
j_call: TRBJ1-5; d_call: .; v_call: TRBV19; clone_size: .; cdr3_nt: TGTGCCAGTAGTTATCAGGGAACCCATCAGCCCCAGCATTTT; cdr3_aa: CASSYQGTHQPQHF
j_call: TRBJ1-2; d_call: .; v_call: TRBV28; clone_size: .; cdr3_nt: TGTGCCAGCAGTTTTGGGGGGCGAAATGGCTACACCTTC; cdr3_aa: CASSFGGRNGYTF
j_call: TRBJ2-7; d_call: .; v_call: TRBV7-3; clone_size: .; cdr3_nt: TGTGCCAGCAGCTCCGGGACATCGGGGGAGCAGTACTTC; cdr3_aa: CASSSGTSGEQYF